One and the same sample provided the 8 T cell receptor beta chains below, sequenced in a study of T cell responses to AZD1222 COVID-19 vaccine. Sequencing used immunoSEQ multiplex PCR; TCRdb keeps in-frame clones, though not all of them. The sample includes approximately 180,000 clones, about 93% seen only once; the top ten take under 1.1%. Sequencing used peripheral blood, obtained 28 days after the second dose of the MenACWY control vaccine. The receptor source for this set is an adult who received the MenACWY meningococcal vaccine as a control.

This sequence joins TRBV5-1 and TRBJ1-2; D possibly corresponds to TRBD1 (5 bases). The CDR3 loop spans 15 amino acids. V lost 0 bases and J lost 4, with 13 bases in between. Looked up from germline, CDR1 is SGHRS and CDR2 is YFSETQ. The DNA for the CDR3 is TGCGCCAGCAGCTTGGAGGGCCAGGGAGGCTATGGCTACACCTTC. As protein: CASSLEGQGGYGYTF.

This clone was seen a single time. The V and J genes are TRBV18 and TRBJ2-5; a weak D match, TRBD1 (6 bases). This CDR3 spans 14 amino acids. Trimming pared 3 bases from V and 2 bases from J, leaving 10 bases between. Germline CDR1 KGHSH, CDR2 LQKENI. CDR3 protein: CASSPRTEQETQYF. The CDR3 DNA sequence: TGTGCCAGCTCACCCAGGACAGAACAAGAGACCCAGTACTTC.

This chain uses TRBV3-1 (or the pseudogene TRBV3-2) with TRBJ2-5; maybe TRBD2 (7 bases). Looked up from germline, CDR1 is LGHDT and CDR2 is YNNKEL (reference sequence). This CDR3 is 16 amino acids long. Deletions cut 3 bases from V and 0 bases from J, with 14 bases between. The DNA for the CDR3 is TGTGCCAGCAGCCAGGGGGCTAGCGGACACCAAGAGACCCAGTACTTC. Protein sequence: CASSQGASGHQETQYF.

The chain recombines TRBV6-5 with TRBJ1-6; maybe TRBD1 (6 bases). The CDR3 extends over 15 amino acids. The germline V and J ends were trimmed by 7 bases and 6 bases, with 16 bases remaining between them. Per the germline V gene, CDR1 is MNHEY and CDR2 is SVGAGI. The CDR3 here is CASKDTGRTNSPLHF. The CDR3 nucleotides are TGTGCCAGCAAAGACACAGGGAGGACTAATTCACCCCTCCACTTT.

The V gene is TRBV3-1 (or the pseudogene TRBV3-2), the J gene TRBJ2-5; D is unresolved. The germline V and J ends were trimmed by 3 bases and 5 bases, with 13 bases remaining between them. The CDR3 has 14 residues. The germline V gene has CDR1 LGHDT and CDR2 YNNKEL (reference sequence). The CDR3: CASSHRGVEETQYF. CDR3 bases: TGTGCCAGCAGCCACCGCGGAGTTGAGGAGACCCAGTACTTC.

The gene calls are TRBV7-2 and TRBJ2-1, with D tentatively TRBD2 (7 bases). This CDR3 is 16 amino acids long. The V and J ends lost 4 bases and 6 bases respectively, with 19 bases between them. CDR1 SGHTA and CDR2 FQGNSA come from the germline V gene. The CDR3 loop is CASSWGGRGPFNEQFF. For the CDR3, the DNA is TGTGCCAGCAGCTGGGGCGGGCGGGGGCCTTTCAATGAGCAGTTCTTC.

The J gene is TRBJ1-5, the V gene TRBV28; the D gene is possibly TRBD1 (6 bases). The V and J ends lost 2 bases and 9 bases respectively, with 11 bases between them. The V gene's germline CDR1 is MDHEN and CDR2 SYDVKM. The CDR3 is 13 residues long. The CDR3 loop reads CASSLETGRPQHF. The DNA of the CDR3 is TGTGCCAGCAGTTTAGAGACAGGTAGGCCCCAGCATTTT.

V is TRBV5-1 and J is TRBJ2-2, with D tentatively TRBD1 (6 bases). V lost 0 bases and J lost 5, with 14 bases in between. The CDR3 runs to 16 residues. The germline V gene encodes CDR1 SGHRS and CDR2 YFSETQ. CDR3: CASSLVAGTSTGELFF. The CDR3 DNA follows: TGCGCCAGCAGCTTGGTCGCCGGGACATCGACCGGGGAGCTGTTTTTT.